The T cell receptor (beta chain) described here comes from a study of human T cells and chemical hapten exposure. For the study at large: Sensitizing treatment utilized 2% DPC over a 2 cm by 2 cm portion of upper inner arm skin.

In TCRdb, the RACE reads were re-called with MiXCR into one record per CDR3 protein. Here the sample spans tens of thousands of distinct CDR3 sequences, 32% being singletons. Documented time point: patch test 1, 2 weeks after DPC sensitization. Indicated treatment: therapeutic diphenylcyclopropenone sensitization with weekly scalp DPC. Germline V lookup: CDR1 MDHEN, CDR2 SYDVKM. V lost 6 bases and J lost 3, with 15 bases in between. The CDR3 consists of 14 residues. This chain uses TRBV28 with TRBJ2-7, with D unclear. Sequenced here: whole blood, sampled in connection with sensitization to the hapten diphenylcyclopropenone (DPC). The source is a man aged 40-49 years with alopecia areata. Some clones in this sample may be carry-over from other donors' samples. The CDR3 spells CASSSRPGVYEQYF. In nucleotides, the CDR3 is TGTGCCAGCAGCTCCCGACCTGGGGTCTACGAGCAGTACTTC.